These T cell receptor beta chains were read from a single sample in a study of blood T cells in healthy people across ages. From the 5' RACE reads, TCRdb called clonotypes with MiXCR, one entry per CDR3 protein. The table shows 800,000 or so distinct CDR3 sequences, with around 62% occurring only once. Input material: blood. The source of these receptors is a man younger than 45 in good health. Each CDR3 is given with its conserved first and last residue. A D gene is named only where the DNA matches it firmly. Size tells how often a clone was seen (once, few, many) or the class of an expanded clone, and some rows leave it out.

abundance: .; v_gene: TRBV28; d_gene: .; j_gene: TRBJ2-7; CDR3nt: TGTGCCAGCAGCTCGGACCGCCACGAGCAGTACTTC; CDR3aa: CASSSDRHEQYF
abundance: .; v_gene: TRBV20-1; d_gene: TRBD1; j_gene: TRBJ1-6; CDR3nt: TGCAGTGCTCACAGGGGTGGCAATTCACCCCTCCACTTT; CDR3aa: CSAHRGGNSPLHF
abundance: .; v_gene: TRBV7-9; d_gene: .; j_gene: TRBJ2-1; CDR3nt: TGTGCCAGCAGCCCCCCGTACCGGGGAAGCGATGAGCAGTTCTTC; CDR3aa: CASSPPYRGSDEQFF
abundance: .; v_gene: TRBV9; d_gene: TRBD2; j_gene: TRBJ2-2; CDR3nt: TGTGCCAGCAGCATTAGCGGGGGGGCCGTTGGGGAGCTGTTTTTT; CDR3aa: CASSISGGAVGELFF
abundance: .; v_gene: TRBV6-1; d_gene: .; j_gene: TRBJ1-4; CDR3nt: TGTGCCAGCAGTGGGAGGGCGAATAATGAAAAACTGTTTTTT; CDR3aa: CASSGRANNEKLFF
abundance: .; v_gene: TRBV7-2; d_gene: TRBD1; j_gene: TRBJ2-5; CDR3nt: TGTGCCAGCAGCTCCGGGACAGGGGTTACGGAGACCCAGTACTTC; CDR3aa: CASSSGTGVTETQYF
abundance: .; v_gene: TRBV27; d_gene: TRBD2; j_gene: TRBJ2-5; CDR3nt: TGTGCCAGCAGTTCGACTAGCGGGGGGCGGCAAGAGACCCAGTACTTC; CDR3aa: CASSSTSGGRQETQYF
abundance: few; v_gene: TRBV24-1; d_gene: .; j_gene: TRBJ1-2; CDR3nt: TGTGCCACCAGTGGAGGACGACTAAAACATGGCTACACCTTC; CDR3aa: CATSGGRLKHGYTF
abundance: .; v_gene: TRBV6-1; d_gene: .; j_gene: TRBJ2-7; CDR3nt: TGTGCCAGCAGTGAGGGGGACTGGCTGTACGAGCAGTACTTC; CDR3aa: CASSEGDWLYEQYF
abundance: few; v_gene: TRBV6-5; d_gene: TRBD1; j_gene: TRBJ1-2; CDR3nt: TGTGCCAGCAGTTACACTGGGACAGGGCCTAACTATGGCTACACCTTC; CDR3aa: CASSYTGTGPNYGYTF
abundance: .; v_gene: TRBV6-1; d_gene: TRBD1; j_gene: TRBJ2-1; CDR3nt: TGTGCCAGCAGAGCCCCGGGACAGGGGGCTTACAATGAGCAGTTCTTC; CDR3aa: CASRAPGQGAYNEQFF
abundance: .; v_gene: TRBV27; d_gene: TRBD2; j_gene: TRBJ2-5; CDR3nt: TGTGCCAGCAGTACTTGGACTAGCGGGGAAGACCAAGAGACCCAGTACTTC; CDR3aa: CASSTWTSGEDQETQYF
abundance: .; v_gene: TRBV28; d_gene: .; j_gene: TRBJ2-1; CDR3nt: TGTGCCAGCAGTTTACTTTCGGACGGGGCTGAGCAGTTCTTC; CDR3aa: CASSLLSDGAEQFF
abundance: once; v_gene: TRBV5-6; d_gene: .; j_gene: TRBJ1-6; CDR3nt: TGTGCCAGCAGCCTTCTCTATGATTCACCCCTCCACTTT; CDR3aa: CASSLLYDSPLHF
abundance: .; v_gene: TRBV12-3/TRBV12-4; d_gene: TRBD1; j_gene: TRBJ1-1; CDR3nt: TGTGCCAGCAGACTGACAGGGGTGAACACTGAAGCTTTCTTT; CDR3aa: CASRLTGVNTEAFF
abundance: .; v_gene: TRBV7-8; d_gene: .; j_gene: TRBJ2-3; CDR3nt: TGTGCCAGCAGCTTATTTCGGGATCCGAGCACAGATACGCAGTATTTT; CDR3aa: CASSLFRDPSTDTQYF
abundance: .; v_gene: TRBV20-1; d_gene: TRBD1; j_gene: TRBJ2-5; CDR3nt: TGCAGTGCTAGAGAGACGGGACAGGGCGAGACCCAGTACTTC; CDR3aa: CSARETGQGETQYF
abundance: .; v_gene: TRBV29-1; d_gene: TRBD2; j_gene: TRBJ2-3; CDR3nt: TGCAGCGTTGTTACCGGGGGGATGGCAGATACGCAGTATTTT; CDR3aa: CSVVTGGMADTQYF
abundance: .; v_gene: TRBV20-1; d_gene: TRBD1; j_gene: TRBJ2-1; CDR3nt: TGCAGTGCGCAAAGCGTGGACAGGGTTGGGCAGTTCTTC; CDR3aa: CSAQSVDRVGQFF
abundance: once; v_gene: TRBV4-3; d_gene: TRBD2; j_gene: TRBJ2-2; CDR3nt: TGCGCCAGCAGCCAAGACTGGGGGGGGATGACCGGGGAGCTGTTTTTT; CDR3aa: CASSQDWGGMTGELFF
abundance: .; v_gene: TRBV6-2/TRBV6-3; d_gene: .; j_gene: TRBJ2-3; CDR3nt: TGTGCCAGCAGAGACCCAATAGGACTTCGAACGCAGTATTTT; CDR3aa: CASRDPIGLRTQYF
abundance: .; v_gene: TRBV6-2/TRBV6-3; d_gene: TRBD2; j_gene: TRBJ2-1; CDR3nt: TGTGCCAGCAGTTACCCCCGGGACTACCAGGACAATGAGCAGTTCTTC; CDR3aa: CASSYPRDYQDNEQFF
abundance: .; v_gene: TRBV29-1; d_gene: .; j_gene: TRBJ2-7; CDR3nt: TGCAGCGCGAGAAAGTACCAGGGGGGAAGCTCCTACGAGCAGTACTTC; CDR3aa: CSARKYQGGSSYEQYF
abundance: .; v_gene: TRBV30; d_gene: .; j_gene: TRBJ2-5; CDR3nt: TGTGCCTGGTTGGGGCCTGCAGCGACCCAGTACTTC; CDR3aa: CAWLGPAATQYF
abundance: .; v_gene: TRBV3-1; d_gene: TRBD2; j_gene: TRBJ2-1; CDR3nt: TGTGCCAGCAGCCGATTCCCCAGCGGGGGTCCAAATGAGCAGTTCTTC; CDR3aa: CASSRFPSGGPNEQFF
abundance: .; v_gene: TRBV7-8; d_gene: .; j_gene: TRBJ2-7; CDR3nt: TGTGCCAGCAGCGTCGTTTCAGTCTACGAGCAGTACTTC; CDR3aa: CASSVVSVYEQYF
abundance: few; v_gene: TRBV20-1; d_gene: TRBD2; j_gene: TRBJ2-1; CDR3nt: TGCAGTGCTACGAGCGGGGACTACAATGAGCAGTTCTTC; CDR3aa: CSATSGDYNEQFF
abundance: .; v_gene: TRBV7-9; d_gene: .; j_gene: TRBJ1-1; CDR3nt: TGTGCCAGCAGCTTAGCACGTAGCTCCACTGAAGCTTTCTTT; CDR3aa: CASSLARSSTEAFF
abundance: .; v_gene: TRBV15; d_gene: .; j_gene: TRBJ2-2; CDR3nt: TGTGCCACCAGCAGAGATTACGGGGGACCCGGGGAGCTGTTTTTT; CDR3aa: CATSRDYGGPGELFF
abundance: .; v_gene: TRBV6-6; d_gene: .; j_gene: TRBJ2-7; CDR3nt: TGTGCCAGCAGTCGCCAATACGAGCAGTACTTC; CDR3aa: CASSRQYEQYF
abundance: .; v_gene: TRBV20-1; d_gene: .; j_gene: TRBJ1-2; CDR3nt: TGCAGTGCTTCCGCGACAGCGCGCTATGGCTACACCTTC; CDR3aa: CSASATARYGYTF
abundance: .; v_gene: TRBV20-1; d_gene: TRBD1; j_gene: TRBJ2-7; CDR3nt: TGCAGTGCTAGCCTTGCCGCAGGGGGAATCTACGAGCAGTACTTC; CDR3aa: CSASLAAGGIYEQYF
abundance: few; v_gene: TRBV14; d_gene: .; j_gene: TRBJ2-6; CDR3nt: TGTGCCAGCAGACTTTCTGGGGCCAACGTCCTGACTTTC; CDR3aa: CASRLSGANVLTF
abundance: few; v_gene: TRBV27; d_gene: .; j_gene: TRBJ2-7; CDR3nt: TGTGCCAGCAGTTTAAATTCTATGGGCTACGAGCAGTACTTC; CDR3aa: CASSLNSMGYEQYF
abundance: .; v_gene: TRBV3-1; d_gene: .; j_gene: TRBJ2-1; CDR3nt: TGTGCCAGCAGCCTGGGACTTCCCGAATACAATGAGCAGTTCTTC; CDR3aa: CASSLGLPEYNEQFF
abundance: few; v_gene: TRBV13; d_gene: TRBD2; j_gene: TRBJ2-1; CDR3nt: TGTGCCAGCAGCTTGGGGGACTACTACAATGAGCAGTTCTTC; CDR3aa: CASSLGDYYNEQFF
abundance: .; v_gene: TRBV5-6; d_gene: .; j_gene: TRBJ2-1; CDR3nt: TGTGCCAGCAGCTTCCTTCCAGGGTCTACCAGCGATGAGCAGTTCTTC; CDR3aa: CASSFLPGSTSDEQFF
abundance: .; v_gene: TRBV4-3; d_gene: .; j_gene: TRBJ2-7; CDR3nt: TGCGCCAGCAGCCAAGCCGAACGACCCTACGAGCAGTACTTC; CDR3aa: CASSQAERPYEQYF
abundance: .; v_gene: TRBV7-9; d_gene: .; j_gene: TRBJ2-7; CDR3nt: TGTGCCAGCAGCTTAGTGCAGGGCCTCCGTCCCTACGAGCAGTACTTC; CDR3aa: CASSLVQGLRPYEQYF
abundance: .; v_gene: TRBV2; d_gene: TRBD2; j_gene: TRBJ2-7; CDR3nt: TGTGCCACCAGACTAGCGGGGCCATACGAGCAGTACTTC; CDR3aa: CATRLAGPYEQYF
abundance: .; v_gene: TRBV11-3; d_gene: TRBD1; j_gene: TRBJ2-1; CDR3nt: TGTGCCAGCAGCCGTCGACAGGGCCCCGTGAATGAGCAGTTCTTC; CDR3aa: CASSRRQGPVNEQFF